The clone carrying this T cell receptor beta chain appeared a few times. Its specificity is not known. J was trimmed by 0 bases and V by 0 bases; bases with no gene match: 1. This CDR3 comprises 16 residues. Germline loops: CDR1 SGHTA, CDR2 FQGNSA. The data derive from a study of early T cells in non-severe SARS-CoV-2 infection. Unique molecular identifiers were attached to individual cDNA molecules. Each CDR3 protein is one row after TCRdb ran MiXCR on the 5' RACE reads. Of more than 55,000 distinct CDR3 sequences listed, 5.9% are singletons. Study-wide results and caveats: Private and CD4 specificities were missed by VDJdb matching, skewed to anti-spike CD8.

Source: whole blood, taken at baseline. The origin of this receptor is an adult who was a healthcare worker with PCR-confirmed SARS-CoV-2 infection or an uninfected control (not recorded which). The genes are TRBV7-2 and TRBJ2-3; 9 bases are shared with TRBD2. The CDR3 reads CASSLAAGGSTDTQYF. The CDR3 DNA is TGTGCCAGCAGCTTAGCAGCGGGAGGCAGCACAGATACGCAGTATTTT.